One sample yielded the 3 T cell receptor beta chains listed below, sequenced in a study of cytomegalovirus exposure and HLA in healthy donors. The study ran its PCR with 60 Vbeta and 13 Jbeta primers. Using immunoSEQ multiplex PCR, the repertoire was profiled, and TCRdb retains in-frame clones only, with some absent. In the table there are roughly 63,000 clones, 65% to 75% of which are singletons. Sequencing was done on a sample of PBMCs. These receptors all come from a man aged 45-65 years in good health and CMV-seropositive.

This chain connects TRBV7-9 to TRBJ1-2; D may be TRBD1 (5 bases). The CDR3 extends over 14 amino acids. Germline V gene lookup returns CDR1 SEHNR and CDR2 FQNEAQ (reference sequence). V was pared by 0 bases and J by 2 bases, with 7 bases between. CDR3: CASSLAGANYGYTF. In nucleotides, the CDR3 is TGTGCCAGCAGCTTAGCAGGGGCCAACTATGGCTACACCTTC.

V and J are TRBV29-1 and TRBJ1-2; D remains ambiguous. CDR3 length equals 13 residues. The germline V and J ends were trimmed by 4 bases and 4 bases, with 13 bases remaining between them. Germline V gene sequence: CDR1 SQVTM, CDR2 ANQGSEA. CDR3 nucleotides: TGCAGCGTTGTTGTAAGGGAGGTCTATGGCTACACCTTC. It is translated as CSVVVREVYGYTF.

CDR3 in DNA: TGTGCCAGCAGCTTGGAGACAGGGACCGGGGCCAACGTCCTGACTTTC. Its protein product is CASSLETGTGANVLTF. This chain uses TRBV7-9 with TRBJ2-6, with 7 bases aligning to TRBD1. Looked up from germline, CDR1 is SEHNR and CDR2 is FQNEAQ (reference sequence). The trim removed 3 bases at V and 4 bases at J, leaving 6 bases unmatched. This CDR3 is 16 amino acids long.